This T cell receptor (beta chain) emerged from a study of blood T cell repertoires in COVID-19. On the study more broadly: Researchers got acute and convalescent COVID-19 samples from the United States, Italy and Spain. PBMCs, B-cell-depleted T cells, or T cells provided the cDNA or gDNA that made up the material.

As originally analysed: Researchers report that nucleated cell counts were estimated from reference gene primer amplification. The data were produced by immunoSEQ multiplex PCR, yet TCRdb's version contains in-frame clones alone and is incomplete. That table furnishes V, J and clone size, whereas the DNA furnished D and trimming. The sample contains under 300,000 clones, roughly 80% of which appear only once. The specimen sequenced was peripheral blood. The TCR originated in a man in his 60s who had recovered from COVID-19.

CDR3 sequence (DNA): TGTGCCAGCAGCGTAGTCGGGACTAGCACAGATACGCAGTATTTT. Amino acid sequence: CASSVVGTSTDTQYF. This chain connects TRBV9 to TRBJ2-3; D may be TRBD2 (6 bases). Deletions cut 0 bases from V and 0 bases from J, with 8 bases between. Looked up from germline, CDR1 is SGDLS and CDR2 is YYNGEE. This CDR3 region has 15 residues.